Listed here are 20 T cell receptor beta chains from one sample, sequenced in a study of shared clonotypes between healthy human individuals. Assay: immunoSEQ multiplex PCR; the TCRdb copy retains only in-frame clones and omits some. The repertoire includes around 340,000 clones, less than 75% of them detected once, and 8.5% to 12% sits in the top ten. The specimen sequenced was memory CD4+ T cells sorted from blood. Indicated subset: CD45RA-negative fraction. Receptors were obtained from a man aged 25 to 40 in good health.

V and J are TRBV5-6 and TRBJ2-3, with 11 bases that match TRBD1. V was clipped by 2 bases and J by 1 base; unmatched bases: 9. Germline CDR1 and CDR2: SGHDT and YYEEEE. The CDR3 consists of 18 residues. CDR3 sequence (DNA): TGTGCCAGCAGCTTCAGGACAGGGGGCATGTGGGGCACAGATACGCAGTATTTT. It is translated as CASSFRTGGMWGTDTQYF.

This chain uses TRBV6-9 with TRBJ2-7, with 10 nucleotides matching TRBD2. The CDR3 covers 16 residues. Germline values: CDR1 MNHGY, CDR2 SVAAGI. V dropped 8 bases and J dropped 2; count of bases not matched to a gene: 12. The CDR3 DNA is TGTGCCAGCTGCAAAATAGGACTAGCGGCCCCCTACGAGCAGTACTTC. Translated, it gives CASCKIGLAAPYEQYF.

This chain connects TRBV5-1 to TRBJ2-5; maybe TRBD2 (5 bases). This CDR3 contains 13 residues. The V end lost 1 base, the J end lost 1 base, and 5 bases lay between the germline ends. Germline CDR1 SGHRS, CDR2 YFSETQ. The CDR3 here is CASSLTSQETQYF. CDR3 nucleotides: TGCGCCAGCAGCTTGACTAGCCAAGAGACCCAGTACTTC.

This rearrangement joins TRBV28 to TRBJ2-7, with D unresolved. V was cut by 1 base and J by 4 bases, with 14 bases left in between. Per the germline V gene, CDR1 is MDHEN and CDR2 is SYDVKM. CDR3 length equals 15 residues. The CDR3 coding sequence is TGTGCCAGCAGTTTATTACAACGGACCAGATACGAGCAGTACTTC. This gives the protein CASSLLQRTRYEQYF.

Only a few counts were recorded for this clone. Here the CDR3 DNA reads TGTGCCAGCAGTGAAGGCCCGGGACTAGCGTGGTACAATGAGCAGTTCTTC. This sequence encodes CASSEGPGLAWYNEQFF. This chain joins TRBV25-1 and TRBJ2-1; 10 positions agree with TRBD2. The CDR3 has 17 amino acids. The germline V gene has CDR1 MGHDK and CDR2 SYGVNS. Trimming took 2 bases from V and 4 from J; bases not matched to a gene: 8.

This chain connects TRBV7-9 to TRBJ1-2; the match to TRBD1 covers 8 bases. Looked up from germline, CDR1 is SEHNR and CDR2 is FQNEAQ (reference sequence). The CDR3 length is 13 residues. V dropped 8 bases and J dropped 1; count of bases not matched to a gene: 3. Here the CDR3 DNA reads TGTGCCAGCGCCGGACAGGGTAACTATGGCTACACCTTC. Residues: CASAGQGNYGYTF.

The gene calls are TRBV6-1 and TRBJ2-7, with 10 bases matching TRBD2. There are 14 residues in the CDR3. Germline V gene lookup returns CDR1 MNHNS and CDR2 SASEGT. J gave up 1 base and V 5 bases, and 2 bases lay outside the gene matches. The CDR3 reads CASSRTSGSYEQYF. The CDR3, as DNA: TGTGCCAGCAGTCGGACTAGCGGATCCTACGAGCAGTACTTC.

This chain joins TRBV5-1 and TRBJ2-5; maybe TRBD1 (6 bases). Trimming took 4 bases from V and 4 from J, leaving 17 bases between them. The CDR3 is 15 amino acids. The germline CDR1 and CDR2 sequences are SGHRS and YFSETQ. The CDR3 nucleotides are TGCGCCAGCAGCATCGGGACAAGGGGCGGAGAGACCCAGTACTTC. Translation: CASSIGTRGGETQYF.

There are a few counts of this clone. The V call is TRBV7-9, the J call TRBJ2-7; 9 bases line up with TRBD1. From germline, CDR1 is SEHNR and CDR2 FQNEAQ (reference sequence). V shed 4 bases and J 3 bases; nucleotides not matched to a gene: 7. This CDR3 spans 15 amino acids. The CDR3 is CASSSPDRGDYEQYF. In nucleotides, the CDR3 is TGTGCCAGCAGCTCTCCGGACAGGGGTGACTACGAGCAGTACTTC.

The chain links TRBV6-5 to TRBJ2-2; D is undetermined. Germline lookup yields CDR1 MNHEY and CDR2 SVGAGI. The CDR3 consists of 14 residues. V lost 0 bases to trimming and J lost 1 base, with 3 bases between them. The CDR3: CASSYSGNTGELFF. The CDR3 nucleotides read TGTGCCAGCAGTTACTCTGGGAACACCGGGGAGCTGTTTTTT.

The V and J genes are TRBV5-1 and TRBJ2-7; 9 positions match TRBD2. Germline assignment: CDR1 SGHRS and CDR2 YFSETQ. J lost 4 bases, V lost 1 base, and 6 bases had no gene match. CDR3 size: 15 residues. The CDR3 region has the DNA TGCGCCAGCAGCTTGTTTGCGGGAGGGCCGTACGAGCAGTACTTC. Its translation is CASSLFAGGPYEQYF.

As regards this clone: One end of the junction varies from germline; a read error may be responsible. V is TRBV18 and J is TRBJ2-5; tentatively, D is TRBD1 or TRBD2 (6 bases each). The CDR3 is 20 residues long. Germline V gene sequence: CDR1 KGHSH, CDR2 LQKENI. Here the CDR3 reads CASSPLPPQAGSQGQGTQYF. The CDR3 DNA reads as TGTGCCAGCTCACCACTGCCCCCGCAGGCGGGAAGTCAGGGACAAGGGACCCAGTACTTC.

On this clone: The junction departs from the called germline gene at one end, perhaps through a read error. V and J are TRBV7-7 and TRBJ2-1; D gene uncertain. The length of the CDR3 is 13 residues. CDR1 and CDR2 from the germline V gene are SSHAT and FNYEAQ (reference sequence). Here the CDR3 reads CASSPRLGNEQFF. The CDR3 DNA is TGTGCTAGCAGCCCAAGACTGGGGAATGAGCAGTTCTTC.

The rearrangement links TRBV10-3 to TRBJ2-2; 8 nucleotides line up with TRBD2. J gave up 1 base and V 3 bases, and 4 bases lay outside the gene matches. This CDR3 region has 16 residues. Germline loops: CDR1 ENHRY, CDR2 SYGVKD. The CDR3 region is CAISEQAGGNTGELFF. CDR3 sequence (DNA): TGTGCCATCAGTGAACAGGCGGGAGGGAACACCGGGGAGCTGTTTTTT.

The chain uses TRBV6-5 and TRBJ2-7; 7 bases map to TRBD1. Per the germline V gene, CDR1 is MNHEY and CDR2 is SVGAGI. The CDR3 contains 14 residues. The V segment lost 11 bases and the J segment 0 bases; nucleotides outside the gene matches: 10. CDR3 residues: CAVGGGPSSYEQYF. CDR3 coding DNA: TGTGCCGTAGGGGGCGGACCTAGCTCCTACGAGCAGTACTTC.

This clone has a handful of counts. The V and J genes are TRBV6-1 and TRBJ2-7; D is uncertain. The CDR3 covers 12 residues. Germline V lookup: CDR1 MNHNS, CDR2 SASEGT. V was shortened by 3 bases and J by 3 bases, with 6 bases between the two germline ends. The CDR3: CASSDYLYEQYF. The DNA of the CDR3 is TGTGCCAGCAGTGATTATCTCTACGAGCAGTACTTC.

The chain links TRBV10-3 to TRBJ1-1; D is undetermined. This CDR3 region has 13 residues. V was cut by 6 bases and J by 1 base, with 9 bases left in between. Per germline, CDR1 ENHRY and CDR2 SYGVKD. The CDR3 loop is CAISLQANTEAFF. The CDR3 DNA sequence: TGTGCCATCAGCCTCCAAGCGAACACTGAAGCTTTCTTT.

V gene TRBV4-1 combines with J gene TRBJ2-2; D is possibly TRBD2 (6 bases). The germline V and J ends were trimmed by 1 base and 6 bases, with 18 bases remaining between them. CDR3 size: 17 residues. CDR1 and CDR2 (germline): MGHRA, YSYEKL. The CDR3 DNA is TGCGCCAGCAGCCAAGTTCCGGGACTCCCCTCCTCCGGGGAGCTGTTTTTT. Protein: CASSQVPGLPSSGELFF.

This clone was recorded many times. This chain's CDR3 is CASSPQGFSNQPQHF. The CDR3 DNA is TGTGCCAGCAGTCCCCAGGGTTTTAGCAATCAGCCCCAGCATTTT. The V gene is TRBV5-8, the J gene TRBJ1-5; possibly TRBD1 for D (5 bases). This CDR3 has 15 amino acids. Germline V gene sequence: CDR1 SGHTS, CDR2 YDEGEE. V was shortened by 5 bases and J by 0 bases, with 12 bases between the two germline ends. Complete variable domain (other parts from reference TRBV5-8 and TRBJ1-5): EAGVTQSPTHLIKTRGQQATLRCSPISGHTSVYWYQQALGLGLQFLLWYDEGEERNRGNFPPRFSGRQFPNYSSELNVNALELEDSALYLCASSPQGFSNQPQHFGDGTRLSIL.

This clone was detected a few times. The genes are TRBV28 and TRBJ2-7; D might be TRBD1 or TRBD2, each matching 5 bases. CDR1 is MDHEN and CDR2 is SYDVKM in the germline V gene. This CDR3 contains 15 residues. V lost 5 bases and J 0 bases, leaving 14 bases between the germline ends. As DNA, the CDR3 is TGTGCCAGCAGTCGAAGGGGAGCGGACTCCTACGAGCAGTACTTC. This encodes CASSRRGADSYEQYF.